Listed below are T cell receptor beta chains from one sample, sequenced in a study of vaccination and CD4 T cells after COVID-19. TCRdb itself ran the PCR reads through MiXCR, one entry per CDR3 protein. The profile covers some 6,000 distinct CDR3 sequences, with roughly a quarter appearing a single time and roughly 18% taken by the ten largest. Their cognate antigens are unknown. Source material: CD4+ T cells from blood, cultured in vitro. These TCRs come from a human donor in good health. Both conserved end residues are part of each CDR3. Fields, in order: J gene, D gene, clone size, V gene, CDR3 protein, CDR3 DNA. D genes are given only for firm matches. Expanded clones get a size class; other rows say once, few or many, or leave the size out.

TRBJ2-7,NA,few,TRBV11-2,CASSLQWNYEQYF,TGTGCCAGCAGCCTTCAGTGGAACTACGAGCAGTACTTC
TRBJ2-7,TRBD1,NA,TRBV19,CASSISPGQGGEQYF,TGTGCCAGTAGTATAAGCCCGGGACAGGGAGGCGAGCAGTACTTC
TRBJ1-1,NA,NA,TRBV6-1,CASLGFGEAFF,TGTGCCAGCTTAGGGTTCGGTGAAGCTTTCTTT
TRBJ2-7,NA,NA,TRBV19,CASSIVAGADEQYF,TGTGCCAGTAGTATAGTGGCGGGGGCGGACGAGCAGTACTTC
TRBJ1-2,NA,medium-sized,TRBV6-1,CASSPDSYGYTF,TGTGCCAGCAGCCCAGACAGTTATGGCTACACCTTC
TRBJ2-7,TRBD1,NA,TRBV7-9,CASRGTANAYEQYF,TGTGCCAGCAGGGGGACAGCGAACGCCTACGAGCAGTACTTC
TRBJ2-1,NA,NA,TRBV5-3,CARGCVGAYYNEQFF,TGTGCCAGAGGCTGTGTCGGGGCTTACTACAATGAGCAGTTCTTC
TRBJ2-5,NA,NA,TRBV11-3,CASSLGRAETQYF,TGTGCCAGCAGCTTAGGCAGGGCAGAGACCCAGTACTTC
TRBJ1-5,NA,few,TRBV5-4,CASSLDGDQPQHF,TGTGCCAGCAGCTTGGATGGGGATCAGCCCCAGCATTTT
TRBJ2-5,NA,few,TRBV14,CASSRVPSETQYF,TGTGCCAGCAGCCGAGTTCCTTCGGAGACCCAGTACTTC
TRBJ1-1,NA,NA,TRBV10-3,CAINREGANTEAFF,TGTGCCATCAACCGAGAAGGCGCGAACACTGAAGCTTTCTTT
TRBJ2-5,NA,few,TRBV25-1,CASSKQVGETQYF,TGTGCCAGTTCGAAACAGGTGGGGGAGACCCAGTACTTC
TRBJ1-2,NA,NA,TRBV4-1,CASSQELVGGVGYTF,TGCGCCAGCAGCCAAGAATTAGTTGGGGGGGTAGGCTACACCTTC
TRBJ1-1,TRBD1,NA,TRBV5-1,CASSLEGQGTSEAFF,TGCGCCAGCAGCTTGGAGGGACAGGGAACGTCTGAAGCTTTCTTT
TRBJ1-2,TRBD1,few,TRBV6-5,CASSSPGQGDYGYTF,TGTGCCAGCAGTTCGCCAGGACAGGGCGACTATGGCTACACCTTC
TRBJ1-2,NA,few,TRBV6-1,CASIKGDFSGAYGYTF,TGTGCCAGCATCAAAGGGGATTTCAGCGGTGCTTATGGCTACACCTTC
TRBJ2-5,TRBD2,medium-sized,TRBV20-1,CSASPAGEETQYF,TGCAGTGCTAGCCCAGCGGGGGAGGAGACCCAGTACTTC
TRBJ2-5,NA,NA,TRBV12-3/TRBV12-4,CASSLNRQETQYF,TGTGCCAGCAGTTTGAACAGACAAGAGACCCAGTACTTC
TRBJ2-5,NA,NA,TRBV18,CASSPPGAGPETQYF,TGTGCCAGCTCACCCCCGGGGGCGGGCCCAGAGACCCAGTACTTC
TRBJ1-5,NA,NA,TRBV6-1,CASSAGHPSNQPQHF,TGTGCCAGCAGTGCCGGTCATCCTAGCAATCAGCCCCAGCATTTT
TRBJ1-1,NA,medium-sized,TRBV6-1,CASSEARGMNTEAFF,TGTGCCAGCAGTGAAGCCAGGGGCATGAACACTGAAGCTTTCTTT
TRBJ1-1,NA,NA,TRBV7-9,CAGRLLMNTEAFF,TGTGCCGGTCGACTCCTTATGAACACTGAAGCTTTCTTT
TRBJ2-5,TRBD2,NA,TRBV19,CASSILAGNSGETQYF,TGTGCCAGTAGTATCCTAGCGGGGAACTCAGGAGAGACCCAGTACTTC
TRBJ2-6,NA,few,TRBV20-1,CSARVTIGRGANVLTF,TGCAGTGCTAGGGTTACGATAGGGCGCGGGGCCAACGTCCTGACTTTC
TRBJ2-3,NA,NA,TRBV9,CASSATSTDTQYF,TGTGCCAGCAGCGCCACTAGCACAGATACGCAGTATTTT
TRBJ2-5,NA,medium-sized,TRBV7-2,CASSLVSTGTRGRETQYF,TGTGCCAGCAGCTTAGTTTCTACCGGGACCCGAGGGAGGGAGACCCAGTACTTC
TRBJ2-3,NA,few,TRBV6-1,CASTPGLLDTQYF,TGTGCCAGCACTCCGGGACTCCTAGATACGCAGTATTTT
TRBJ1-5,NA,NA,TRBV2,CASSGGDRPQHF,TGTGCCAGCAGTGGAGGGGATCGGCCCCAGCATTTT